This TCR beta chain emerged from a study of cytomegalovirus exposure and HLA in healthy donors. Overall study findings and caveats: Indistinguishable V segments, including TRBV6-2 and TRBV6-3, were excluded.

Per germline, CDR1 SGHTA and CDR2 FQGNSA. Trimming at V came to 5 bases and at J to 4 bases, leaving 8 bases not matched to a gene. CDR3 size: 15 residues. A word on this clone: The target antigen is unknown.

The primer mix had 60 Vbeta and 13 Jbeta primers. Profiled with immunoSEQ multiplex PCR; TCRdb holds only in-frame clones, not every one. Of 150,000 or so clones listed, around 84% are singletons. This chain connects TRBV7-2 to TRBJ2-5, with 9 bases that match TRBD2. This sequence originates from a man aged 18 to 30 in good health and CMV-seropositive. Sample: PBMCs. The CDR3 reads CASSLPAGGRETQYF. Here the CDR3 DNA reads TGTGCCAGCAGCCTTCCGGCGGGGGGGCGAGAGACCCAGTACTTC.